The next 27 T cell receptor beta chains were all read from a single sample in a study of T cell repertoires in cytomegalovirus infection. These receptors have no identified antigens. TCRdb re-called the reads through MiXCR, storing one row per CDR3 protein. This sample has 45,000 to 60,000 distinct CDR3 sequences, with around 18% found just once. This material consisted of CD8+ T cells from cultured PBMCs, taken from culture after CMV antigen stimulation. Receptor source: a human donor in good health (CMV status not recorded). Some clones in this sample may be carry-over from other donors' samples.

This clonotype has ten or more counts. This chain joins TRBV5-5 and TRBJ2-1; D is possibly TRBD2 (5 bases). V lost 4 bases, J lost 2 bases, and 16 bases lay in between. This CDR3 region has 16 residues. Germline values: CDR1 SGHKS, CDR2 YYEKEE (reference sequence). CDR3 in amino acids: CASSPLTGSPYNEQFF. The CDR3 DNA follows: TGTGCCAGCAGCCCGTTAACGGGGTCCCCCTACAATGAGCAGTTCTTC.

The V and J genes are TRBV12-3 or TRBV12-4 and TRBJ2-1; D gene uncertain. This CDR3 has 15 residues. V lost 3 bases to trimming and J lost 2 bases, with 11 bases between them. This chain's CDR3 is CASSFDHHTYNEQFF. For the CDR3, the DNA is TGTGCCAGCAGTTTCGACCACCATACCTACAATGAGCAGTTCTTC.

This clonotype was seen a few times. The rearrangement joins TRBV19 to TRBJ1-2; 7 bases are shared with TRBD1. The germline V gene has CDR1 LNHDA and CDR2 SQIVND (reference sequence). The trim removed 7 bases at V and 2 bases at J, leaving 4 bases unmatched. The CDR3 has 13 amino acids. The chain's CDR3 is CASKDRTNYGYTF. The CDR3 bases are TGTGCCAGTAAGGACAGGACCAACTATGGCTACACCTTC.

V gene TRBV27 combines with J gene TRBJ1-4; a possible D gene is TRBD1 (5 bases). V was trimmed by 5 bases and J by 5 bases, leaving 12 bases between them. Germline loops: CDR1 MNHEY, CDR2 SMNVEV (reference sequence). The CDR3 length is 14 residues. The CDR3: CASSRGRRNEKLFF. The CDR3 DNA reads as TGTGCCAGCAGTCGGGGCAGAAGAAATGAAAAACTGTTTTTT.

The CDR3 reads CASSSKRLATYNEQFF. CDR3 coding DNA: TGTGCCAGCAGCTCCAAGAGACTAGCGACGTACAATGAGCAGTTCTTC. This rearrangement joins TRBV7-9 to TRBJ2-1, with 8 bases fitting TRBD2. The CDR3 sequence is 16 residues long. Germline trimming cut 4 bases from V and 4 bases from J; bases unmatched to any gene: 9. The germline gives CDR1 SEHNR, CDR2 FQNEAQ (reference sequence).

This chain uses TRBV7-9 with TRBJ1-5, with 7 nucleotides matching TRBD1. Trimming cost V 3 bases and J 0 bases; bases outside gene matches: 8. CDR3 length: 17 amino acids. CDR1 SEHNR and CDR2 FQNEAQ come from the germline V gene (reference sequence). CDR3 nucleotides: TGTGCCAGCAGCTTTGCGGACAGGACGCATAGCAATCAGCCCCAGCATTTT. Its translation is CASSFADRTHSNQPQHF. The entire variable domain, with the rest obtained from reference TRBV7-9 and TRBJ1-5, is as follows: DTGVSQNPRHKITKRGQNVTFRCDPISEHNRLYWYRQTLGQGPEFLTYFQNEAQLEKSRLLSDRFSAERPKGSFSTLEIQRTEQGDSAMYLCASSFADRTHSNQPQHFGDGTRLSIL.

This clonotype was recorded many times. The rearrangement links TRBV12-3 or TRBV12-4 to TRBJ1-3, with no clear D. Trimming removed 6 bases at V and 1 base at J, with 13 bases between. This CDR3 has 15 residues. This CDR3 is CASRVLGSSGNTIYF. The DNA for the CDR3 is TGTGCCAGCAGGGTTTTGGGCAGTTCTGGAAACACCATATATTTT.

The V gene is TRBV6-2 or TRBV6-3, the J gene TRBJ1-1, with D maybe TRBD1 (6 bases). This CDR3 contains 16 residues. The V gene's germline CDR1 is MNHEY and CDR2 SVGEGT. V lost 2 bases to trimming and J lost 1 base, with 14 bases between them. The CDR3 sequence: CASSYSPGHPNTEAFF. The CDR3, as DNA: TGTGCCAGCAGTTACAGTCCGGGACACCCGAACACTGAAGCTTTCTTT.

This clonotype appeared a few times. V and J are TRBV12-3 or TRBV12-4 and TRBJ2-5; 10 bases map to TRBD2. Trimming cost V 6 bases and J 4 bases; bases outside gene matches: 5. The CDR3 spans 14 residues. CDR3 region: CASSFRLAGETQYF. For the CDR3, the DNA is TGTGCCAGCAGCTTTCGACTAGCGGGAGAGACCCAGTACTTC.

The table lists this clonotype with a count of one. This chain connects TRBV7-6 to TRBJ2-2; TRBD2 agrees at 14 bases. Germline V gene lookup returns CDR1 SGHVS and CDR2 FNYEAQ. Trimming cost V 4 bases and J 1 base; bases outside gene matches: 8. This CDR3 comprises 19 residues. CDR3 DNA sequence: TGTGCCAGCAGCTCAACCGGGACTAGCGGGAGCCTGAACACCGGGGAGCTGTTTTTT. It translates to CASSSTGTSGSLNTGELFF.

The rearrangement links TRBV7-2 to TRBJ2-2; D uncertain. The V gene's germline CDR1 is SGHTA and CDR2 FQGNSA. V gave up 5 bases and J gave up 2 bases, with 15 bases separating them. The CDR3 runs 16 residues. CDR3 nucleotide sequence: TGTGCCAGCAGCCGGTCCCTACACGGTAACACCGGGGAGCTGTTTTTT. Its translation: CASSRSLHGNTGELFF.

There are a few counts of this clonotype. The chain employs TRBV28 and TRBJ2-7; no clear D. Germline V CDR1 and CDR2: MDHEN, SYDVKM. The CDR3 contains 14 residues. V was trimmed by 6 bases and J by 6 bases, leaving 18 bases between them. CDR3 nucleotides: TGTGCCAGCAGCTTTCTTTCGACTCCCTCCGAGCAGTACTTC. Amino acid sequence: CASSFLSTPSEQYF.

This clonotype was observed at least ten times. J is TRBJ1-5 and V is TRBV7-8, with unresolved D. This CDR3 is built from 15 residues. Germline lookup yields CDR1 SGHVS and CDR2 FQNEAQ. With 7 bases removed from V and 4 bases from J, the gap between germline ends came to 17 bases. The CDR3 spells CASTMGGSINQPQHF. The CDR3 DNA follows: TGTGCCAGCACCATGGGAGGGTCTATTAATCAGCCCCAGCATTTT. The whole variable domain, filled in from reference TRBV7-8 and TRBJ1-5, reads GAGVSQSPRYKVAKRGQDVALRCDPISGHVSLFWYQQALGQGPEFLTYFQNEAQLDKSGLPSDRFFAERPEGSVSTLKIQRTQQEDSAVYLCASTMGGSINQPQHFGDGTRLSIL.

This clonotype was seen more than once but under ten times. V gene TRBV11-2 combines with J gene TRBJ1-2, with 9 bases that match TRBD1. Trimming removed 4 bases from V and 0 bases from J; junction bases left unmatched: 9. Germline V CDR1 and CDR2: SGHAT, FQNNGV. CDR3 length equals 17 residues. The CDR3 region has the DNA TGTGCCAGCAGCTCATGGGACAGGGTAACCTCTAACTATGGCTACACCTTC. Its translation: CASSSWDRVTSNYGYTF.

Ten or more counts support this clonotype. V usage is TRBV7-2 and J usage is TRBJ2-2; 9 bases agree with TRBD2. Trimming took 6 bases from V and 5 from J; bases not matched to a gene: 13. This CDR3 contains 17 residues. Germline-derived CDR1 and CDR2 are SGHTA and FQGNSA. This CDR3 is CASSTPGLASLTGELFF. The CDR3 nucleotides are TGTGCCAGCAGTACGCCGGGACTAGCCTCTTTAACCGGGGAGCTGTTTTTT.

The V and J genes are TRBV7-8 and TRBJ1-1, with D uncertain. Germline CDR1 reads SGHVS; CDR2 reads FQNEAQ. This CDR3 contains 15 residues. The V gene lost 5 bases and the J gene lost 0 bases, with 13 bases spanning the gap. The CDR3 sequence: CASSTVDYLNTEAFF. The CDR3 coding sequence is TGTGCCAGCAGCACGGTCGATTATTTGAACACTGAAGCTTTCTTT. Complete variable domain (other parts from reference TRBV7-8 and TRBJ1-1): GAGVSQSPRYKVAKRGQDVALRCDPISGHVSLFWYQQALGQGPEFLTYFQNEAQLDKSGLPSDRFFAERPEGSVSTLKIQRTQQEDSAVYLCASSTVDYLNTEAFFGQGTRLTVV.

This clonotype was observed a few times. This sequence joins TRBV9 and TRBJ1-1, with 7 bases matching TRBD1. CDR3 length equals 15 residues. Germline V CDR1 and CDR2: SGDLS, YYNGEE. V shed 4 bases and J 1 base; nucleotides not matched to a gene: 7. DNA for the CDR3: TGTGCCAGCAGCCCCTCGACAGGGAAGAACACTGAAGCTTTCTTT. It encodes CASSPSTGKNTEAFF.

This clonotype was counted between two and nine times. The chain has TRBV7-6 and TRBJ2-7, with D possibly being TRBD2 (5 bases). This CDR3 is 13 amino acids long. V dropped 3 bases and J dropped 1 base, with 7 bases sitting between them. Germline V CDR1 and CDR2: SGHVS, FNYEAQ. The CDR3 region is CASSFEGSYEQYF. In DNA form, the CDR3 reads TGTGCCAGCAGCTTTGAGGGATCCTACGAGCAGTACTTC.

This chain links TRBV7-3 with TRBJ2-1, with TRBD2 matching over 13 bases. Germline assignment: CDR1 SGHTA and CDR2 FQGTGA. The CDR3 runs 20 residues. J lost 0 bases, V lost 5 bases, and 13 bases had no gene match. CDR3: CASSKPSGTSGTRSYNEQFF. The CDR3 nucleotides read TGTGCCAGCAGCAAACCTTCCGGGACTAGCGGGACCCGCTCCTACAATGAGCAGTTCTTC.

This sequence joins TRBV7-9 and TRBJ2-7, with D possibly matching TRBD2 (5 bases). Trimming removed 4 bases at V and 7 bases at J, with 11 bases between. Germline V CDR1 and CDR2: SEHNR, FQNEAQ (reference sequence). This CDR3 spans 12 amino acids. CDR3 in amino acids: CASSSGRGEQYF. The CDR3 DNA reads as TGTGCCAGCAGCTCCGGACGGGGAGAGCAGTACTTC.

The CDR3 nucleotides are TGTGCCAGCAGCCCTTCGTCCCACATCTACGAGCAGTACTTC. Its protein product is CASSPSSHIYEQYF. This sequence joins TRBV7-2 and TRBJ2-7; D unclear. The CDR3 is 14 amino acids. Trimming stripped 5 bases from V and 3 bases from J, with 14 bases between. Germline values: CDR1 SGHTA, CDR2 FQGNSA.

The CDR3 DNA reads as TGTGCCAGCAGTTTAGCAGTCAACCTCCTAGCGGGAGACGTGGATACGCAGTATTTT. It translates to CASSLAVNLLAGDVDTQYF. The V call is TRBV27, the J call TRBJ2-3, with TRBD2 matching over 10 bases. This CDR3 has 19 amino acids. Germline-derived CDR1 and CDR2 are MNHEY and SMNVEV (reference sequence). The V gene end was trimmed by 2 bases and the J gene end by 6 bases; junction bases not matched to a gene: 17.

The rearrangement links TRBV7-2 to TRBJ2-3, with no clear D. This CDR3 is built from 13 residues. The V gene lost 9 bases and the J gene lost 2 bases, with 12 bases spanning the gap. CDR1 and CDR2 from the germline V gene are SGHTA and FQGNSA. CDR3 sequence (DNA): TGTGCCAGTACCCCGGACCTCACAGATACGCAGTATTTT. Its translation: CASTPDLTDTQYF.

This clonotype was counted only a few times. The chain combines TRBV6-1 with TRBJ1-2; maybe TRBD1 (6 bases). The V end lost 2 bases, the J end lost 6 bases, and 13 bases lay between the germline ends. The germline CDR1 and CDR2 sequences are MNHNS and SASEGT. The CDR3 extends over 14 amino acids. As DNA, the CDR3 is TGTGCCAGCAGTGAATACCAGGGGATTAATGGCTACACCTTC. Its protein is CASSEYQGINGYTF.

The rearrangement joins TRBV7-2 to TRBJ2-2; 9 nucleotides match TRBD2. This CDR3 comprises 15 residues. Germline CDR1 is SGHTA and CDR2 is FQGNSA. V lost 8 bases, J lost 6 bases, and 10 bases stayed unmatched. The CDR3 nucleotides are TGTGCCAGCTTCTGGGTAGCGGGAGCCCCCGGGGAGCTGTTTTTT. This sequence encodes CASFWVAGAPGELFF.

This clonotype was seen a handful of times. The V gene is TRBV7-9, the J gene TRBJ2-1; no firm D call. The CDR3 spans 15 residues. The V and J ends lost 5 bases and 0 bases respectively, with 11 bases between them. From germline, CDR1 is SEHNR and CDR2 FQNEAQ (reference sequence). CDR3 nucleotide sequence: TGTGCCAGCAGCACGCCGGGTCACTCCTACAATGAGCAGTTCTTC. Protein sequence: CASSTPGHSYNEQFF.

The V gene is TRBV11-2, the J gene TRBJ2-7; 8 nucleotides align to TRBD1. CDR1 and CDR2 from the germline V gene are SGHAT and FQNNGV. The CDR3 length is 15 residues. Unmatched junction bases numbered 8, after V lost 2 bases and J lost 5 bases. This CDR3 reads CASSLNLDRGHEQYF. The CDR3 DNA reads TGTGCCAGCAGCTTAAACCTAGACAGGGGCCACGAGCAGTACTTC.